The entry below describes one T cell receptor beta chain. The sample holds a few counts of this clonotype. This clone's antigen is unknown. No per-base quality is available; no much larger clone lies one base away. The germline V gene (reference sequence) gives CDR1 as DFQATT and CDR2 as SNEGSKA. V is cut back by 5 bases and J by 8 bases, with 10 bases in the junction unmatched. Counted from cysteine to phenylalanine, this CDR3 has 16 amino acids. Only the CDR3 region is kept as DNA, spanning 48 bases read in frame from base 1. The data are from a study of regulatory T cells in long-lasting Graves disease (dated by TCRdb to about 2021). For context, the study as a whole: Antithyroid drugs had been taken for less than 3 months by newly diagnosed Graves' disease patients. TCR sequencing covered roughly 13 persistent and roughly 20 newly diagnosed Graves' disease patients, around 35 samples in total. The study was conducted in China and was registered as a clinical trial. Peripheral blood TCR sequencing and RNA sequencing compared persistent Graves' disease patients with newly diagnosed Graves' disease patients.

The full study reports these points: TRBV28, TRBJ1-2 and TRBJ2-5 were preferentially used in persistent disease, while TRBV20-1 and TRBJ2-1 were favored in newly diagnosed disease. The authors acknowledged the small sample size as a limitation that may reduce accuracy. The study examined only peripheral blood because the primary lesion, thyroid tissue, could not be accessed. Sequencing and analysis were limited to the TCR beta chain. Patients with persistent disease shared more public clonotypes (around 2,500) than newly diagnosed patients did (more than 900). Persistent Graves' disease patients showed lower TCR Shannon entropy and fewer highly expanded clones than newly diagnosed patients, suggesting clonal expansion.

What this sample's time point label stands for: newly diagnosed GD, antithyroid drugs for less than 3 months. RNA was extracted from PBMCs in TRIzol for both TCR sequencing and RNA sequencing. The diagnosis of Graves' disease was made according to American Thyroid Association guidelines. Patients were recruited from an endocrinology department in Xi'an, China. Each patient gave 8.5 to 9.5 milliliters of peripheral blood, collected in an EDTA anticoagulant tube. Ficoll Paque Plus density gradient separation was used to isolate PBMCs, and no further T cell sorting was done. An Agilent 2100 Bioanalyzer and agarose gel were used to check RNA quality, while a NanoDrop 2000 measured RNA concentration. The library was generated by multiplex PCR. The instrument was an Illumina HiSeq 4000. TCR beta libraries were built with iRepertoire HTBI primers and Arm-PCR amplification of CDR3 regions. Before sequencing, the PCR products underwent gel purification. As for the original processing: A total of fewer than 70 TRBV and some 15 TRBJ segments were identified across samples and were used for gene usage analysis of CDR3 amino acid clonotypes. COPE and FqMerger were used to merge the filtered high-quality paired reads into contigs. BLAST was used to align contigs to IMGT TRBV, TRBD and TRBJ reference genes, with CDR3 defined following IMGT. Any clonotype with a frequency above 0.1% was counted as a highly expanded clone. Repertoire diversity was measured by Shannon entropy, and V-J evenness by the Gini coefficient. Clonotypes shared by more than one individual were considered public. The raw public reads went through TCRdb reprocessing: fastp at Q25, MiXCR clone calling, in-frame beta chains kept. Each record represents a unique CDR3 protein, reported with the most common genes and DNA among its rows. The V and J calls, along with clone size, are taken from TCRdb and not from the paper's own processing. The sample includes roughly 520,000 distinct CDR3 sequences, with more than 10% observed a single time. The ten most abundant clones make up roughly 8.2% of the sample.

These data were also filed under a second study, of T cells in Graves' hyperthyroidism and ophthalmopathy. That second publication adds: Graves' hyperthyroidism was defined as stable when no progression to ophthalmopathy occurred over 18 months of follow-up. The hyperthyroidism patients were between 18 and 65 years old and newly diagnosed, with a disease duration of less than 2 months. Any patient with an uncontrolled infection, another autoimmune disease, pregnancy or lactation was excluded. Diagnoses relied on clinical symptoms, serum thyroxine and TRAb, thyroid ultrasound and orbital computed tomography. The TCR CDR3 was subjected to a first round of RT-PCR using the HTBI primer set and the Qiagen OneStep RT-PCR kit. Blood samples also contained most of the expanded thyroid clonotypes (frequency above 0.001), which suggests that blood repertoires may reflect thyroid immune responses. In cross-validation, a model built on a 13 V-J signature told ophthalmopathy apart from stable hyperthyroidism with approximately 90% sensitivity and about 81% specificity, and in testing the same model reached 80%/75%. During validation, the model predicted progression to ophthalmopathy a median of around six months ahead of onset, with approximately 70% sensitivity and under 85% specificity. To identify distinguishing TCR V-J signatures, a discovery cohort of 90 to 100 patients was used, comprising fewer than 45 with Graves' ophthalmopathy and approximately 57 with stable Graves' hyperthyroidism. Prospective prediction of ophthalmopathy was tested in an independent validation cohort consisting of fewer than 20 hyperthyroidism patients and 15 or so patients who later progressed to ophthalmopathy. The 80 to 100 discovery patients were randomly divided into training and test sets at a 7:3 ratio. In addition, the study compared T-cell repertoires in thyroid tissue and in blood from six Graves' hyperthyroidism patients. Once sampling was done, hyperthyroidism patients were given methimazole at a starting dose of 30 mg daily, whereas ophthalmopathy patients were given high-dose intravenous methylprednisolone. The libraries were constructed in a second round of multiplex PCR and then size-selected and purified. Sequencing of the libraries was done on an Illumina HiSeq2000 using paired-end 100 bp reads. SOAPnuke was used to process the raw data, throwing out any read that contained adapters or uncalled bases, had a mean Phred below 15, or lacked an exact constant-primer or identifier match. COPE v1.2.5 was used to merge the high-quality paired reads, and each unique nucleotide sequence was defined as a clonotype. Clonotypes were aligned to IMGT TRBV, TRBD and TRBJ reference segments using MiTCR v1.1. The analysis included only V-J combinations with a frequency above 0.0001, which together covered about 99% of the repertoires. A TCS score was defined as the ratio of F50 (clonal expansion) to E x V (chaos), with BLOSUM62-based TCRdist applied between CDR3 peptides within each V-J. Welch's t-statistics and random forest reduced just over 500 V-J features to under 15, which were used in a naive Bayes classifier (R e1071). No statistical method was used to fix the sample size in advance, and group allocation was not hidden from the investigators. TCR Vbeta CDR3 sequencing of some 140 peripheral blood samples (43 ophthalmopathy, over 70 hyperthyroidism and roughly 17 progressor patients) is reported in the paper.

The sample in question was peripheral blood mononuclear cells (PBMCs), obtained at new diagnosis, from a patient treated with antithyroid drugs. The receptor chain draws on TRBV20-1 and TRBJ2-1, and 15 junction bases match TRBD2. This clonotype was obtained from a woman aged 25 to 39 with Graves disease. Donor details come from another sample of the same person, matched by shared clones. The DNA reads as follows: TGCAGTGCTCCGAAAGGACTAGCGGGAGGGTCCCATGAGCAGTTCTTC. It codes for CSAPKGLAGGSHEQFF.